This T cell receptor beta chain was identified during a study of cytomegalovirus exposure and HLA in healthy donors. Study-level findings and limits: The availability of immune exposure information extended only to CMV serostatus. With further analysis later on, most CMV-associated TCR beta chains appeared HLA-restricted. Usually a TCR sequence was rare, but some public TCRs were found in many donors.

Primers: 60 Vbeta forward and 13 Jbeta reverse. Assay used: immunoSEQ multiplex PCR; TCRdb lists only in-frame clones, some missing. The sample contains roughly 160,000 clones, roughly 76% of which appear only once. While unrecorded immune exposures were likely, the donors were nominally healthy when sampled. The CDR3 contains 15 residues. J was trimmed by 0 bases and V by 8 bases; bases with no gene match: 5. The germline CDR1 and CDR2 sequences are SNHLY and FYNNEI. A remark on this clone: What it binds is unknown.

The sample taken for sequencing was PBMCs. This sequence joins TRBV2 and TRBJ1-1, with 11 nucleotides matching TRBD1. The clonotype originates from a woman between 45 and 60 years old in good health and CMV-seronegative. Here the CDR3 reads CASGGQGELNTEAFF. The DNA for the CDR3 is TGTGCCAGCGGGGGACAGGGGGAGTTGAACACTGAAGCTTTCTTT. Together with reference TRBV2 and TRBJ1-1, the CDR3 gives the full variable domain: EPEVTQTPSHQVTQMGQEVILRCVPISNHLYFYWYRQILGQKVEFLVSFYNNEISEKSEIFDDQFSVERPDGSNFTLKIRSTKLEDSAMYFCASGGQGELNTEAFFGQGTRLTVV.